This T cell receptor (beta chain) appears in the sequencing data of a study of vaccination and CD4 T cells after COVID-19. About the research overall: A median of around 73 days (range 14 to 241) separated dose two from the taking of post-vaccine samples. Stimulation of cells relied on overlapping spike peptides derived from SARS-CoV-2, HCoV-NL63, HCoV-OC43 and HCoV-229E.

A remark on this clonotype: What it recognizes is unknown.

Cultured CD4+ T-cell DNA underwent Oncomine TCR Beta short-read sequencing. TCRdb analysed the PCR reads with MiXCR anew, one entry per CDR3 protein. The table has 13,000 to 15,000 distinct CDR3 sequences, more than 45% seen once. The sample's treatment: roughly 11-day PBMC culture with coronavirus spike peptide pools or control peptides (ViraFEST assay). ViraFEST sequenced TCRs after peptide-pool expansion of antigen-specific T cells. The authors isolated CD4+ T cells by negative selection after around 10 days of culture. CDR1 is SSHAT, CDR2 FNYEAQ, per germline (reference sequence). CDR3 size: 13 residues. Trimming took 5 bases from V and 8 from J, leaving 15 bases between them.

This receptor was obtained from a human donor who had recovered from COVID-19. The chain uses TRBV7-7 and TRBJ1-1; no clear D gene. Material for sequencing was CD4+ T cells from blood, cultured in vitro. The chain's CDR3 is CASSLHPGGEAFF. The CDR3 DNA follows: TGTGCCAGCAGCCTACACCCCGGTGGAGAAGCTTTCTTT.